This T cell receptor beta chain stems from a study of cytomegalovirus exposure and HLA in healthy donors. Regarding the study as a whole: Earlier findings revealed that most TCR beta V segments proved productive either about 87% or about 30% of the time.

The PCR used 60 Vbeta and 13 Jbeta primers. Sequencing was performed with immunoSEQ multiplex PCR; in TCRdb, only in-frame clones are kept and a portion is missing. The sample lists around 170,000 clones, over 60% seen once, with approximately 1.4% in the top ten. Comments on this clone: The antigen is not known.

This clonotype was obtained from a girl between 10 and 17 years old in good health and CMV-seronegative. Sequenced input: PBMCs.

CDR3 sequence: CASSRGQVAEQFF. In DNA, the CDR3 is TGCGCCAGCAGCCGGGGACAGGTGGCGGAGCAGTTCTTC. The chain carries TRBV5-1 and TRBJ2-1; 8 nucleotides agree with TRBD1. Per germline, CDR1 SGHRS and CDR2 YFSETQ. V was pared by 4 bases and J by 10 bases, with 7 bases of the junction left unmatched. The CDR3 consists of 13 residues. The full variable domain, rest sourced from reference TRBV5-1 and TRBJ2-1, is KAGVTQTPRYLIKTRGQQVTLSCSPISGHRSVSWYQQTPGQGLQFLFEYFSETQRNKGNFPGRFSGRQFSNSRSEMNVSTLELGDSALYLCASSRGQVAEQFFGPGTRLTVL.